Sequencing of this T cell receptor (beta chain) was carried out in a study of technical replicates of blood from several donors. Looked up from germline, CDR1 is KGHSH and CDR2 is LQKENI. Trimming shortened V by 3 bases and J by 3 bases, and 17 bases separated the two germline ends. CDR3 length: 16 residues. Using immunoSEQ multiplex PCR, the repertoire was profiled, and TCRdb retains in-frame clones only, with some absent. The table shows about 85,000 clones, with 94% occurring only once. The clonotype was recovered from a human donor in good health. The rearrangement uses TRBV18 and TRBJ1-1, with D perhaps matching TRBD1 (5 bases). Specimen: T cells isolated from PBMCs. Here the CDR3 reads CASSPGGVSLHTEAFF. The CDR3 region has the DNA TGTGCCAGCTCACCGGGAGGGGTTAGTCTCCACACTGAAGCTTTCTTT.